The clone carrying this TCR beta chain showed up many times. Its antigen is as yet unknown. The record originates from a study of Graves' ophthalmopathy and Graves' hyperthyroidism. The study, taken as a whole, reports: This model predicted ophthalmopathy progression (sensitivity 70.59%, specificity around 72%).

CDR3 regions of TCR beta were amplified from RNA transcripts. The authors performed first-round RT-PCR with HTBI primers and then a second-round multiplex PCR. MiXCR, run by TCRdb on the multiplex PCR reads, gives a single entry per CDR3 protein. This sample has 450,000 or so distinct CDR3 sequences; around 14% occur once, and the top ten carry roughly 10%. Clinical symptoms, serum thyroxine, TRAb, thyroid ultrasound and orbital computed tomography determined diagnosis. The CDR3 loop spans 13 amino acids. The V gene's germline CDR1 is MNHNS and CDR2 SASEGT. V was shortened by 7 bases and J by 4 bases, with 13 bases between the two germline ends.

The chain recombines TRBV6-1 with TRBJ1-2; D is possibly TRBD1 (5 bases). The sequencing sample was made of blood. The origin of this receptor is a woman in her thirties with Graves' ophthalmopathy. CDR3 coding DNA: TGTGCCAGCAACGGGGCCCTGGGCTATGGCTACACCTTC. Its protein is CASNGALGYGYTF.